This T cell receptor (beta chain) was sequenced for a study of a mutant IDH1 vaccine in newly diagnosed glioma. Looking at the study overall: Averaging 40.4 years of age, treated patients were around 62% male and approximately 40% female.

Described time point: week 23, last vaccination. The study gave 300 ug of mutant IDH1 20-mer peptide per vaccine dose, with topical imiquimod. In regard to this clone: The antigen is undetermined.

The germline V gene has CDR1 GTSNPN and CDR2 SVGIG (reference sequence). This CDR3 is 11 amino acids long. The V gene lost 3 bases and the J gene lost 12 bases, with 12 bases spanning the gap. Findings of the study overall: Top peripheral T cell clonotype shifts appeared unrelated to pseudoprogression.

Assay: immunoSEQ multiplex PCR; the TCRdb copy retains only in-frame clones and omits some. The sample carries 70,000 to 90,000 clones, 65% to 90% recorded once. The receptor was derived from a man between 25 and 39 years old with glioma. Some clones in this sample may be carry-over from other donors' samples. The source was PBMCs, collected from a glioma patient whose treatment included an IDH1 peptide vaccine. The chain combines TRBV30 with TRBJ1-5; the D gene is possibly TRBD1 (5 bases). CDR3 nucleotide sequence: TGTGCCTGGAGCGGGGGGGGTCTCCAGCATTTT. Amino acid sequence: CAWSGGGLQHF.